This entry lists 9 T cell receptor beta chains sequenced from one sample in a study of blood T cell repertoires in COVID-19 (TCRdb year 2020). The library was built by means of the immunoSEQ multiplex PCR assay. TCRdb provides this immuneACCESS table in a form limited to in-frame rearrangements. Some clones are lacking; in checked studies, under half of them reflect an unresolved V gene, and why the rest are absent is not known. Within this sample are 150,000 to 180,000 clones, with under 85% of them counted one time only. Of the sample, approximately 0.63% falls within the top ten clones. The specimen was peripheral blood. These receptors came from a man in his fifties or sixties with COVID-19, enrolled during active disease.

J is TRBJ1-1 and V is TRBV12-3 or TRBV12-4; D uncertain. The CDR3 has 12 residues. Deletions cut 6 bases from V and 4 bases from J, with 9 bases between. CDR3 bases: TGTGCCAGCAGAAGAGGGCCCACTGAAGCTTTCTTT. Its protein product is CASRRGPTEAFF.

V and J are TRBV30 and TRBJ1-1; D unresolved. CDR3 length equals 13 residues. CDR1 GTSNPN and CDR2 SVGIG come from the germline V gene (reference sequence). Trimming pared 2 bases from V and 11 bases from J, leaving 18 bases between. The CDR3 DNA reads TGTGCCTGGAGTCCGGGAACCGCGTTGTACGCTTTCTTT. The encoded protein is CAWSPGTALYAFF.

The chain employs TRBV5-3 and TRBJ1-1; 7 bases map to TRBD1. TRBV5-3 is labeled an ORF, and its function is uncertain. V gave up 4 bases and J gave up 3 bases; unmatched junction bases: 12. This CDR3 comprises 16 residues. CDR3 residues: CARSVDRDSRYTEAFF. The CDR3 bases are TGTGCCAGAAGCGTGGATCGGGACAGCCGGTACACTGAAGCTTTCTTT.

The chain has TRBV30 and TRBJ1-2, with no clear D. Germline V gives CDR1 GTSNPN, CDR2 SVGIG (reference sequence). V was cut by 2 bases and J by 4 bases, with 8 bases left in between. CDR3 length: 12 residues. This chain's CDR3 is CAWSSQSYGYTF. CDR3 coding DNA: TGTGCCTGGAGTTCCCAGTCCTATGGCTACACCTTC. Supplemented by reference TRBV30 and TRBJ1-2, the full variable domain reads SQTIHQWPATLVQPVGSPLSLECTVEGTSNPNLYWYRQAAGRGLQLLFYSVGIGQISSEVPQNLSASRPQDRQFILSSKKLLLSDSGFYLCAWSSQSYGYTFGSGTRLTVV.

This chain connects TRBV19 to TRBJ1-6; unclear D gene. The CDR3 sequence is 13 residues long. Germline V gene sequence: CDR1 LNHDA, CDR2 SQIVND (reference sequence). With 9 bases removed from V and 6 bases from J, the gap between germline ends came to 12 bases. CDR3 nucleotides: TGTGCCAGCCAACAGCAACCTAATTCACCCCTCCACTTT. Translating gives CASQQQPNSPLHF. The variable domain in full, completed from reference TRBV19 and TRBJ1-6, reads DGGITQSPKYLFRKEGQNVTLSCEQNLNHDAMYWYRQDPGQGLRLIYYSQIVNDFQKGDIAEGYSVSREKKESFPLTVTSAQKNPTAFYLCASQQQPNSPLHFGNGTRLTVT.

The V gene is TRBV27, the J gene TRBJ1-5, with D unresolved. The germline gives CDR1 MNHEY, CDR2 SMNVEV (reference sequence). Trimming removed 3 bases from V and 3 bases from J, with 12 bases in between. This CDR3 has 15 amino acids. CDR3 residues: CASSFSRIINQPQHF. CDR3 coding DNA: TGTGCCAGCAGTTTTTCCAGGATAATCAATCAGCCCCAGCATTTT.

The chain joins TRBV4-3 to TRBJ1-4; D perhaps matches TRBD1 (5 bases). Germline V lookup: CDR1 LGHNA, CDR2 YSLEER. This CDR3 is 13 amino acids long. Deletions cut 5 bases from V and 4 bases from J, with 8 bases between. CDR3 coding DNA: TGCGCCAGCAGCAGACAGAGTAATGAAAAACTGTTTTTT. It codes for CASSRQSNEKLFF.

The chain employs TRBV10-3 and TRBJ2-6, with TRBD1 as a possible D gene (6 bases). In germline, CDR1 is ENHRY, CDR2 SYGVKD. The CDR3 is 15 amino acids. Trimming removed 4 bases at V and 3 bases at J, with 10 bases between. The CDR3 DNA follows: TGTGCCATCAGTGCAGGGGACGGTGGGGCCAACGTCCTGACTTTC. Its protein is CAISAGDGGANVLTF.

The chain joins TRBV7-9 to TRBJ1-4; TRBD1 matches 9 bases. This CDR3 comprises 17 residues. Germline V gene sequence: CDR1 SEHNR, CDR2 FQNEAQ (reference sequence). V gave up 4 bases and J gave up 4 bases; unmatched junction bases: 10. The CDR3 protein is CASSSLSGTGFNEKLFF. The CDR3, as DNA: TGTGCCAGCAGCTCGCTCTCCGGGACAGGGTTTAATGAAAAACTGTTTTTT.